One and the same sample provided the 30 T cell receptor beta chains below, sequenced in a study of metastatic and nonmetastatic thyroid tumors. Using MiXCR, TCRdb reanalyzed the PCR reads. The sample has 53,000 or so clones; 20% are singletons. The entire patient cohort was treatment-naive prior to thyroid surgery. The specimen sequenced was blood. These receptors came from a female donor with papillary thyroid cancer or a benign thyroid nodule (not recorded which). Some clones in this sample may be carry-over from other donors' samples.

This clone came up a few times. Just one base apart from a much larger clone, this may be a read error. Other DNA sequences in the same sample also yield this CDR3. The V gene is TRBV19, the J gene TRBJ2-7; D is perhaps TRBD1 or TRBD2 (5 bases each). V was shortened by 7 bases and J by 0 bases, with 16 bases between the two germline ends. CDR3 length equals 15 residues. Germline CDR1 LNHDA, CDR2 SQIVND (reference sequence). The CDR3 is CASTLGPRSSYEQYF. The CDR3 nucleotides are TGTGCCAGTACGTTGGGACCTCGAAGCTCCTACGAGCAGTACTTC.

The table lists this clone with many counts. The chain combines TRBV7-8 with TRBJ2-1, with D possibly TRBD1 on 5 matching bases. In germline, CDR1 is SGHVS, CDR2 FQNEAQ. Trimming left V 1 base short and J 0 bases short, with 7 bases between. The CDR3 totals 15 residues. The CDR3 is CASSLVGVSYNEQFF. The CDR3 DNA reads as TGTGCCAGCAGCTTAGTAGGGGTCTCCTACAATGAGCAGTTCTTC. The complete variable domain, with remaining parts taken from reference TRBV7-8 and TRBJ2-1, reads GAGVSQSPRYKVAKRGQDVALRCDPISGHVSLFWYQQALGQGPEFLTYFQNEAQLDKSGLPSDRFFAERPEGSVSTLKIQRTQQEDSAVYLCASSLVGVSYNEQFFGPGTRLTVL.

J is TRBJ2-2 and V is TRBV5-4; the D gene is possibly TRBD2 (5 bases). The V end was cut by 4 bases, the J end by 0 bases, with 10 bases between. The CDR3 totals 15 residues. Germline values: CDR1 SGHNT, CDR2 YYREEE (reference sequence). The chain's CDR3 is CASSPTLANTGELFF. The CDR3 DNA reads TGTGCCAGCAGCCCCACACTAGCGAACACCGGGGAGCTGTTTTTT. Filled out from reference TRBV5-4 and TRBJ2-2, the complete variable domain reads ETGVTQSPTHLIKTRGQQVTLRCSSQSGHNTVSWYQQALGQGPQFIFQYYREEENGRGNFPPRFSGLQFPNYSSELNVNALELDDSALYLCASSPTLANTGELFFGEGSRLTVL.

The chain combines TRBV27 with TRBJ2-1; D not certain. With 1 base removed from V and 5 bases from J, the gap between germline ends came to 15 bases. The CDR3 loop spans 16 amino acids. Germline assignment: CDR1 MNHEY and CDR2 SMNVEV (reference sequence). The CDR3 here is CASSLFYVRENNEQFF. DNA of the CDR3: TGTGCCAGCAGTTTATTTTACGTAAGGGAAAACAATGAGCAGTTCTTC.

This clone was picked up many times. The CDR3 DNA sequence: TGCAGTGCTAGGGCAGGGTTAGTAGGACAAGAGACCCAGTACTTC. Translation: CSARAGLVGQETQYF. The chain uses TRBV20-1 and TRBJ2-5; tentatively, D is TRBD1 (5 bases). The V and J ends lost 3 bases and 2 bases respectively, with 16 bases between them. Germline V lookup: CDR1 DFQATT, CDR2 SNEGSKA (reference sequence). CDR3 length: 15 residues.

This clone was recorded many times. The genes are TRBV11-1 and TRBJ2-3; 12 bases map to TRBD2. Germline trimming cut 5 bases from V and 3 bases from J; bases unmatched to any gene: 12. CDR3 length: 18 amino acids. Germline CDR1 SGHAT, CDR2 FQDESV (reference sequence). The CDR3 reads CASSAPTGTSGPTDTQYF. The CDR3 DNA reads TGTGCCAGCAGCGCACCTACGGGGACTAGCGGGCCTACAGATACGCAGTATTTT.

This clone was seen ten or more times. The chain links TRBV2 to TRBJ2-5, with 10 bases aligning to TRBD2. This CDR3 region has 14 residues. Germline V gene lookup returns CDR1 SNHLY and CDR2 FYNNEI. V lost 7 bases, J lost 7 bases, and 9 bases stayed unmatched. CDR3 bases: TGTGCCAGCAAGGCTAGCGGGAGCGAGGCGACCCAGTACTTC. Amino acid sequence: CASKASGSEATQYF.

In its sample, this clone was seen a few times. This chain connects TRBV27 to TRBJ2-1, with D hard to call. This CDR3 contains 17 residues. Germline values: CDR1 MNHEY, CDR2 SMNVEV (reference sequence). V was cut by 6 bases and J by 3 bases, with 21 bases left in between. The CDR3 region has the DNA TGTGCCAGCAGCTGGAGAGGCCCCCATATCGACTACAATGAGCAGTTCTTC. It translates to CASSWRGPHIDYNEQFF.

This clone was counted at least ten times. The chain links TRBV18 to TRBJ1-2; no definite D call. CDR1 KGHSH and CDR2 LQKENI come from the germline V gene. V lost 3 bases, J lost 5 bases, and 10 bases lay in between. The CDR3 consists of 13 residues. The CDR3 sequence: CASSPKTGYGYTF. The CDR3 DNA sequence: TGTGCCAGCTCACCTAAAACGGGATATGGCTACACCTTC.

This clone was recorded many times. V usage is TRBV6-6 and J usage is TRBJ2-3; 12 positions match TRBD2. The CDR3 length is 17 residues. Germline assignment: CDR1 MNHNY and CDR2 SVGAGI (reference sequence). The J segment lost 0 bases and the V segment lost 10 bases, leaving 11 bases of the junction unmatched. The DNA of the CDR3 is TGTGCCACTCTTCTCGCTAGCGGGAGGGTTAGCACAGATACGCAGTATTTT. As protein: CATLLASGRVSTDTQYF.

This clone has only a few counts. The sample carries other DNA sequences with the same CDR3. The chain links TRBV10-3 to TRBJ2-5; the match to TRBD1 covers 10 bases. The CDR3 has 14 amino acids. J gave up 2 bases and V 9 bases, and 6 bases lay outside the gene matches. Looked up from germline, CDR1 is ENHRY and CDR2 is SYGVKD. The CDR3 protein is CAIRTGGGQETQYF. DNA of the CDR3: TGTGCCATAAGGACAGGGGGAGGACAAGAGACCCAGTACTTC.

This clone has just one count. This chain uses TRBV4-2 with TRBJ1-5, with a weak D call TRBD1 (6 bases). The CDR3 has 15 residues. CDR1 is LGHNA, CDR2 YNFKEQ, per germline. Trimming took off 10 bases at V and 7 bases at J, with 23 bases between the two ends. CDR3: CAIIRDTEQGQPQHF. For the CDR3, the DNA is TGTGCCATCATTCGAGACACGGAGCAGGGGCAGCCCCAGCATTTT.

Details on this clone: This may come from a read error, since a much larger clone is one base off. The V gene is TRBV10-2, the J gene TRBJ2-3, with no clear D. Germline V gene sequence: CDR1 WSHSY, CDR2 SAAADI. This CDR3 spans 15 amino acids. V lost 6 bases and J 2 bases, leaving 15 bases between the germline ends. CDR3 sequence: CASRDRVFVTDTQYF. DNA of the CDR3: TGCGCCAGCAGAGACCGGGTTTTCGTCACAGATACGCAGTATTTT.

This clone was found many times. V gene TRBV6-1 combines with J gene TRBJ2-7; TRBD1 matches 7 bases. V trimming: 7 bases; J trimming: 0 bases; junction bases outside the gene matches: 9. The CDR3 loop spans 15 amino acids. Germline assignment: CDR1 MNHNS and CDR2 SASEGT. The CDR3 DNA is TGTGCCAGCAAGAACCGGGACAGTAGCTCCTACGAGCAGTACTTC. Amino acid sequence: CASKNRDSSSYEQYF.

This clone was seen ten or more times. This rearrangement joins TRBV10-1 to TRBJ2-1; D is uncertain. CDR1 is WNHNN and CDR2 is SYGVQD in the germline V gene (reference sequence). The CDR3 consists of 15 residues. The germline V and J ends were trimmed by 6 bases and 0 bases, with 12 bases remaining between them. CDR3 bases: TGCGCCAGCAGCCCACGTACGAGCTCCTACAATGAGCAGTTCTTC. It specifies CASSPRTSSYNEQFF.

The sample holds many counts of this clone. The rearrangement links TRBV7-3 to TRBJ1-2; 7 bases fit TRBD1. CDR1 is SGHTA, CDR2 FQGTGA, per germline. The V gene end was trimmed by 4 bases and the J gene end by 4 bases; junction bases not matched to a gene: 3. The CDR3 totals 13 residues. CDR3 in amino acids: CASSWGTVYGYTF. The CDR3 nucleotides are TGTGCCAGCAGCTGGGGGACAGTCTATGGCTACACCTTC. The whole variable domain, remainder taken from reference TRBV7-3 and TRBJ1-2, is GAGVSQTPSNKVTEKGKYVELRCDPISGHTALYWYRQSLGQGPEFLIYFQGTGAADDSGLPNDRFFAVRPEGSVSTLKIQRTERGDSAVYLCASSWGTVYGYTFGSGTRLTVV.

This clone was counted at least ten times. J is TRBJ1-1 and V is TRBV9; no reliable D call. The CDR3 is 13 amino acids. CDR1 and CDR2 (germline): SGDLS, YYNGEE. Trimming removed 0 bases from V and 6 bases from J, with 9 bases in between. CDR3 residues: CASSVGRGPEAFF. The DNA of the CDR3 is TGTGCCAGCAGCGTAGGAAGAGGCCCTGAAGCTTTCTTT.

This clone was counted at least ten times. The chain links TRBV5-6 to TRBJ2-3; D unresolved. Per the germline V gene, CDR1 is SGHDT and CDR2 is YYEEEE. This CDR3 is 11 amino acids long. V was cut by 1 base and J by 5 bases, with 2 bases left in between. The CDR3 sequence: CASSLLDTQYF. Written as DNA, the CDR3 is TGTGCCAGCAGCTTGTTAGATACGCAGTATTTT.

This clone has a count of ten or more. The CDR3 here is CASSQDTGGVYYGYTF. Here the CDR3 DNA reads TGTGCCAGCAGCCAAGATACAGGGGGCGTTTACTATGGCTACACCTTC. The chain links TRBV4-2 to TRBJ1-2, with 9 bases identical to TRBD1. V was clipped by 0 bases and J by 3 bases; unmatched bases: 5. The CDR3 is 16 residues long. The germline V gene encodes CDR1 LGHNA and CDR2 YNFKEQ.

The chain has TRBV5-1 and TRBJ1-1, with 9 bases lining up with TRBD1. Trimming cost V 4 bases and J 7 bases; bases outside gene matches: 8. Germline loops: CDR1 SGHRS, CDR2 YFSETQ. The CDR3 is 14 residues long. The CDR3 loop is CASSTGQGTGEAFF. DNA for the CDR3: TGCGCCAGCAGCACGGGACAGGGAACGGGTGAAGCTTTCTTT. Full variable domain (missing parts from reference TRBV5-1 and TRBJ1-1): KAGVTQTPRYLIKTRGQQVTLSCSPISGHRSVSWYQQTPGQGLQFLFEYFSETQRNKGNFPGRFSGRQFSNSRSEMNVSTLELGDSALYLCASSTGQGTGEAFFGQGTRLTVV.

At least ten counts were recorded for this clone. The chain combines TRBV6-5 with TRBJ2-1; 7 bases agree with TRBD2. Germline-derived CDR1 and CDR2 are MNHEY and SVGAGI. The CDR3 length is 14 residues. J gave up 10 bases and V 2 bases, and 8 bases lay outside the gene matches. The CDR3 coding sequence is TGTGCCAGCAGTTACGAGACCTTGGGGGGGGAGCAGTTCTTC. It codes for CASSYETLGGEQFF.

About this clone: One base away lies a much larger clone, so this may be a sequencing read error. V usage is TRBV4-2 and J usage is TRBJ2-5, with D perhaps being TRBD1 or TRBD2 (5 bases each). Trimming pared 7 bases from V and 5 bases from J, leaving 14 bases between. Germline values: CDR1 LGHNA, CDR2 YNFKEQ. This CDR3 is built from 13 residues. DNA for the CDR3: TGTGCCAGCAACCCGGGACCGTGGGAGACCCAGTACTTC. It codes for CASNPGPWETQYF.

This clone has just a few counts. This chain links TRBV2 with TRBJ2-7; D unclear. Germline V gives CDR1 SNHLY, CDR2 FYNNEI. The length of the CDR3 is 15 residues. DNA of the CDR3: TGTCCCACTACTAATGAACATGGGCCTACCCACGAGCAGTACTTC. It specifies CPTTNEHGPTHEQYF.

This clone appeared many times. The chain is built from TRBV28 and TRBJ1-2; 9 bases match TRBD1. Germline V gene sequence: CDR1 MDHEN, CDR2 SYDVKM. V shed 6 bases, J shed 8 bases, and the junction held 7 bases outside the gene matches. The CDR3 spans 13 residues. The CDR3: CASSQGQGRGYTF. CDR3 bases: TGTGCCAGCAGCCAAGGACAGGGGCGAGGCTACACCTTC.

In this sample, this clone turned up many times. V is TRBV24-1 and J is TRBJ2-2; either TRBD1 or TRBD2 may fit D (6 bases each). The CDR3 runs to 18 residues. V was pared by 1 base and J by 0 bases, with 14 bases between. The V gene's germline CDR1 is KGHDR and CDR2 SFDVKD. CDR3 in amino acids: CATSDFGGRQSNTGELFF. The CDR3 nucleotides are TGTGCCACCAGTGATTTTGGGGGGCGACAGTCGAACACCGGGGAGCTGTTTTTT.

This clone was recorded at least ten times. The chain employs TRBV12-5 and TRBJ2-1, with a weak D call TRBD1 (6 bases). The CDR3 loop spans 16 amino acids. V was trimmed by 5 bases and J by 0 bases, leaving 14 bases between them. From germline, CDR1 is LGHNT and CDR2 FRNRAP. CDR3 protein: CASGPGTPISYNEQFF. The CDR3 nucleotides read TGTGCTAGTGGTCCTGGGACACCAATCTCCTACAATGAGCAGTTCTTC.

This clone was seen a handful of times. The chain has TRBV6-1 and TRBJ2-7, with 11 nucleotides matching TRBD1. Losses at the gene ends were 7 bases for V and 9 bases for J; bases not matched to a gene: 11. Germline CDR1 is MNHNS and CDR2 is SASEGT. This CDR3 has 14 amino acids. CDR3 amino acids: CASIPRTGGVVQYF. CDR3 DNA: TGTGCCAGCATTCCAAGGACAGGGGGCGTTGTGCAGTACTTC.

With respect to this clone: One junction end does not reproduce the germline sequence, and a read error may be involved. The V call is TRBV18, the J call TRBJ2-7, with TRBD1 as a possible D gene (5 bases). The CDR3 runs 13 residues. Germline lookup yields CDR1 KGHSH and CDR2 LQKENI. Here the CDR3 DNA reads TGTGCCAGATCACCGGACATAATCTACGAGCAGTACTTC. The encoded protein is CARSPDIIYEQYF.

This clone was counted at least ten times. The chain recombines TRBV19 with TRBJ2-6; D unclear. V dropped 1 base and J dropped 2 bases, with 3 bases sitting between them. Germline CDR1 is LNHDA and CDR2 is SQIVND (reference sequence). This CDR3 has 14 residues. In DNA, the CDR3 is TGTGCCAGTAGTATAGGGGCTGGGGCCAACGTCCTGACTTTC. Translated, it gives CASSIGAGANVLTF. Full variable domain (rest looked up from reference TRBV19 and TRBJ2-6): DGGITQSPKYLFRKEGQNVTLSCEQNLNHDAMYWYRQDPGQGLRLIYYSQIVNDFQKGDIAEGYSVSREKKESFPLTVTSAQKNPTAFYLCASSIGAGANVLTFGAGSRLTVL.

This clone was observed at least ten times. Other DNA sequences in this specimen translate into the identical CDR3. J is TRBJ2-3 and V is TRBV6-2 or TRBV6-3, with 12 bases fitting TRBD2. The V and J ends lost 0 bases and 2 bases, in that order; junction bases with no gene match: 3. This CDR3 region has 17 residues. Germline-derived CDR1 and CDR2 are MNHEY and SVGEGT. The CDR3 region has the DNA TGTGCCAGCAGTTACTCACTAGCGGGAGGAATCACAGATACGCAGTATTTT. Protein product: CASSYSLAGGITDTQYF.